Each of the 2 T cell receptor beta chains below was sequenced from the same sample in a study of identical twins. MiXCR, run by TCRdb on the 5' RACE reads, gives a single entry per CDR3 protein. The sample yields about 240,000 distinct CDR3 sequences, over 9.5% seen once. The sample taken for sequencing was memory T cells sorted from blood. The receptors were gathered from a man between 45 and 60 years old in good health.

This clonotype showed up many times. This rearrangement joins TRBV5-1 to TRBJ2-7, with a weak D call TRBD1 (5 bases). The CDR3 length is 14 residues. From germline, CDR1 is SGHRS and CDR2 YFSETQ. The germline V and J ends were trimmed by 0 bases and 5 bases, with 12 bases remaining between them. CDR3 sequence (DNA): TGCGCCAGCAGCTTGGGGGCAGGGAACCACGAGCAGTACTTC. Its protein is CASSLGAGNHEQYF. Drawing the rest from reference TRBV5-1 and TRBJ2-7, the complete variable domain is KAGVTQTPRYLIKTRGQQVTLSCSPISGHRSVSWYQQTPGQGLQFLFEYFSETQRNKGNFPGRFSGRQFSNSRSEMNVSTLELGDSALYLCASSLGAGNHEQYFGPGTRLTVT.

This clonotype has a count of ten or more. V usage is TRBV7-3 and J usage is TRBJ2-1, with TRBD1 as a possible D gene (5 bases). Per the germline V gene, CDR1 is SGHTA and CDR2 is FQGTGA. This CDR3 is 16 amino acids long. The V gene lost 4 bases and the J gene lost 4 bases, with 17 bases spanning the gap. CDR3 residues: CASSSRPTDTYNEQFF. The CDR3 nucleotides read TGTGCCAGCAGCTCCCGCCCGACAGACACTTACAATGAGCAGTTCTTC. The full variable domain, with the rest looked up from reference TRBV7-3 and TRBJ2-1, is GAGVSQTPSNKVTEKGKYVELRCDPISGHTALYWYRQSLGQGPEFLIYFQGTGAADDSGLPNDRFFAVRPEGSVSTLKIQRTERGDSAVYLCASSSRPTDTYNEQFFGPGTRLTVL.